This is a list of T cell receptor beta chains from one sample in a study of blood T cell repertoires in COVID-19. The repertoire was sequenced with immunoSEQ multiplex PCR; TCRdb's copy has only in-frame clones and lacks some. The sample holds about 54,000 clones, roughly 76% seen once. Sequencing was performed on peripheral blood. These receptors were taken from a woman aged 55-69 years with acute or convalescent COVID-19. The CDR3 runs from the conserved cysteine through the conserved F or W. A D gene is named only where the DNA matches it firmly. Clone sizes are given selectively: once, few, many, or a class where the clone is expanded.

TRBJ1-5	NA	NA	TRBV2	CASSESGFLYSNQPQHF	TGTGCCAGCAGTGAGTCGGGATTCCTCTATAGCAATCAGCCCCAGCATTTT
TRBJ2-1	few	TRBD2	TRBV10-1	CASSESLAGVYNEQFF	TGCGCCAGCAGTGAGTCGCTAGCGGGGGTCTACAATGAGCAGTTCTTC
TRBJ1-2	once	TRBD1	TRBV18	CASSAQGSNYGYTF	TGTGCCAGCTCAGCACAGGGGTCTAACTATGGCTACACCTTC
TRBJ2-5	NA	NA	TRBV7-7	CASSLNREGETQYF	TGTGCCAGCAGCTTAAACAGGGAGGGGGAGACCCAGTACTTC
TRBJ1-1	NA	NA	TRBV27	CASSLGPLNTEAFF	TGTGCCAGCAGTTTAGGGCCTTTGAACACTGAAGCTTTCTTT
TRBJ2-2	NA	TRBD1	TRBV5-4	CASSHGGQGGNTGELFF	TGTGCCAGCAGCCATGGTGGACAGGGGGGTAACACCGGGGAGCTGTTTTTT
TRBJ2-1	NA	TRBD1	TRBV5-6	CASSRGQGARNEQFF	TGTGCCAGCAGCCGTGGACAGGGGGCGAGAAATGAGCAGTTCTTC
TRBJ2-2	NA	NA	TRBV6-5	CASRPGAVDTGELFF	TGTGCCAGCAGACCAGGGGCCGTGGACACCGGGGAGCTGTTTTTT
TRBJ2-7	NA	TRBD1	TRBV4-1	CASSQGDRGSFYEQYF	TGCGCCAGCAGCCAAGGGGACAGGGGATCCTTCTACGAGCAGTACTTC
TRBJ2-7	NA	NA	TRBV29-1	CSVEEGAGEQYF	TGCAGCGTTGAGGAGGGGGCGGGGGAGCAGTACTTC
TRBJ1-2	NA	TRBD1	TRBV19	CASSIGTGAGYTF	TGTGCCAGTAGTATAGGGACAGGGGCTGGCTACACCTTC
TRBJ1-1	NA	TRBD1	TRBV19	CASSLTLGTGGRWGAFF	TGTGCCAGTAGTCTAACTCTTGGGACAGGGGGACGTTGGGGAGCTTTCTTT
TRBJ1-4	NA	NA	TRBV27	CASSPRGGLPTTNEKLFF	TGTGCCAGCTCCCCACGGGGGGGACTTCCCACAACTAATGAAAAACTGTTTTTT
TRBJ1-2	NA	NA	TRBV25-1	CASSVRGASYGYTF	TGTGCCAGCAGTGTCAGGGGCGCGAGCTATGGCTACACCTTC
TRBJ1-2	few	TRBD1	TRBV19	CASKLPGTGGLVGVYGYTF	TGTGCCAGTAAACTCCCCGGGACAGGAGGGTTAGTGGGGGTCTATGGCTACACCTTC
TRBJ1-5	NA	TRBD1	TRBV6-5	CASSLTGQGQPQHF	TGTGCCAGCAGTCTCACGGGACAGGGTCAGCCCCAGCATTTT
TRBJ1-1	NA	TRBD1	TRBV2	CASTQGEGTEAFF	TGTGCCAGCACACAGGGGGAGGGCACTGAAGCTTTCTTT
TRBJ2-3	NA	TRBD2	TRBV15	CATSRDRAGSGNTDTQYF	TGTGCCACCAGCAGAGATCGCGCGGGAAGCGGGAACACAGATACGCAGTATTTT
TRBJ1-4	NA	NA	TRBV30	CAWSVGGIYGEKLFF	TGTGCCTGGAGTGTCGGAGGAATTTATGGTGAAAAACTGTTTTTT
TRBJ2-2	NA	TRBD2	TRBV19	CASSSSGLAGGRNTGELFF	TGTGCCAGTAGTTCTTCGGGACTAGCGGGGGGCAGGAACACCGGGGAGCTGTTTTTT
TRBJ2-1	NA	NA	TRBV7-9	CASSSGSTYEQFF	TGTGCCAGCAGCTCCGGGAGTACCTATGAGCAGTTCTTC
TRBJ2-7	NA	NA	TRBV5-4	CASSLGDPNEQYF	TGTGCCAGCAGCTTGGGCGATCCCAACGAGCAGTACTTC
TRBJ2-7	few	TRBD2	TRBV18	CASSPSLAGVIEQYF	TGTGCCAGCTCACCCTCCCTAGCGGGGGTGATCGAGCAGTACTTC
TRBJ1-2	few	NA	TRBV14	CASSQGTAGMYGYTF	TGTGCCAGCAGCCAAGGAACGGCGGGAATGTATGGCTACACCTTC
TRBJ1-5	NA	NA	TRBV6-5	CASSPARLNQPQHF	TGTGCCAGCAGTCCCGCTCGGTTGAATCAGCCCCAGCATTTT
TRBJ2-7	NA	TRBD2	TRBV19	CASSTHGGTSGRAYEQYF	TGTGCCAGTAGTACCCACGGGGGGACTAGCGGGAGAGCCTACGAGCAGTACTTC
TRBJ2-7	NA	NA	TRBV29-1	CSVAGPDEQYF	TGCAGCGTGGCGGGACCAGACGAGCAGTACTTC
TRBJ2-1	NA	TRBD2	TRBV29-1	CSVVPGLAGGNGQFF	TGCAGCGTCGTACCGGGACTAGCGGGAGGCAACGGTCAGTTCTTC
TRBJ1-4	NA	NA	TRBV9	CASSAQTGLNEKLFF	TGTGCCAGCAGCGCCCAGACAGGTCTTAATGAAAAACTGTTTTTT
TRBJ2-2	NA	TRBD1	TRBV9	CASSVRDRATGELFF	TGTGCCAGCAGCGTCCGGGACAGGGCCACCGGGGAGCTGTTTTTT
TRBJ1-3	NA	NA	TRBV6-5	CASSYGQSSGNTIYF	TGTGCCAGCAGTTACGGGCAGAGCTCTGGAAACACCATATATTTT
TRBJ1-3	few	NA	TRBV29-1	CSVAGFGNTIYF	TGCAGCGTTGCCGGGTTTGGAAACACCATATATTTT
TRBJ2-5	NA	NA	TRBV5-8	CASSSTGVPLKGETQYF	TGTGCCAGCAGCAGCACAGGCGTACCACTGAAGGGAGAGACCCAGTACTTC
TRBJ1-1	NA	NA	TRBV12-3/TRBV12-4	CASRGRAREAFF	TGTGCCAGCAGGGGCAGGGCCCGTGAAGCTTTCTTT
TRBJ2-1	medium-sized	TRBD2	TRBV6-1	CASSEMGLAGIGQFF	TGTGCCAGCAGTGAAATGGGACTAGCGGGAATAGGGCAGTTCTTC
TRBJ1-5	NA	NA	TRBV7-7	CASSQVRGGGNQPQHF	TGTGCTAGCAGCCAGGTCAGAGGCGGGGGCAATCAGCCCCAGCATTTT
TRBJ2-6	NA	TRBD1	TRBV9	CASSVVETGSSGANVLTF	TGTGCCAGCAGCGTAGTTGAGACAGGGAGCTCTGGGGCCAACGTCCTGACTTTC
TRBJ2-1	few	TRBD1	TRBV19	CASTLTGTVYNEQFF	TGTGCCAGTACCCTCACCGGGACAGTCTACAATGAGCAGTTCTTC
TRBJ1-1	NA	TRBD1	TRBV11-3	CASSPGQGAVEAFF	TGTGCCAGCAGCCCGGGACAGGGGGCAGTTGAAGCTTTCTTT
TRBJ1-1	once	TRBD1	TRBV27	CASNEYRGDTEAFF	TGTGCCAGCAACGAATACAGGGGGGACACTGAAGCTTTCTTT
TRBJ2-2	once	TRBD1	TRBV24-1	CATQQQTGVTGELFF	TGTGCCACTCAACAACAAACAGGGGTCACCGGGGAGCTGTTTTTT